This T cell receptor (beta chain) was identified during a study of control samples from healthy donors and cancer patients. Per germline, CDR1 WSHSY and CDR2 SAAADI. V lost 5 bases, J lost 3 bases, and 19 bases lay in between. The CDR3 loop spans 16 amino acids. Some clones are missing from TCRdb's copy, which holds only in-frame ones; the method was immunoSEQ multiplex PCR. The profile shows roughly 130,000 clones, roughly 94% of them singletons. This sequence originates from a man aged 55 to 69 with colorectal cancer. The sample was PBMCs. The V call is TRBV10-2, the J call TRBJ1-2, with D possibly matching TRBD1 (5 bases). CDR3 region: CASSMGRVEGDYGYTF. The CDR3 DNA reads TGCGCCAGCAGTATGGGGAGGGTGGAAGGGGACTATGGCTACACCTTC.